These 24 T cell receptor beta chains came from one sample sequenced in a study of blood T cell repertoires in COVID-19. Assay used: immunoSEQ multiplex PCR; TCRdb lists only in-frame clones, some missing. The table lists under 40,000 clones, more than 75% of them singletons. Sequencing used peripheral blood. The receptors were gathered from a man aged 55 to 70 with active COVID-19.

V usage is TRBV5-4 and J usage is TRBJ1-2; 7 bases fit TRBD1. There are 15 residues in the CDR3. V lost 5 bases to trimming and J lost 3 bases; unmatched junction nucleotides: 10. Per germline, CDR1 SGHNT and CDR2 YYREEE (reference sequence). The CDR3 bases are TGTGCCAGCAGTTTGCCTCAGGGGGAGGACTATGGCTACACCTTC. Protein: CASSLPQGEDYGYTF.

The gene calls are TRBV7-6 and TRBJ2-3, with 8 bases identical to TRBD2. The trim removed 1 base at V and 4 bases at J, leaving 4 bases unmatched. This CDR3 is built from 15 residues. The germline gives CDR1 SGHVS, CDR2 FNYEAQ. In DNA form, the CDR3 reads TGTGCCAGCAGCTTAGAAGCGGGAGTCGCAGATACGCAGTATTTT. This sequence encodes CASSLEAGVADTQYF.

V and J are TRBV5-1 and TRBJ2-1, with D hard to call. Germline V gives CDR1 SGHRS, CDR2 YFSETQ. The CDR3 has 12 amino acids. Trimming pared 0 bases from V and 10 bases from J, leaving 8 bases between. The chain's CDR3 is CASSLDSREQFF. DNA of the CDR3: TGCGCCAGCAGCTTGGACAGCAGAGAGCAGTTCTTC.

The chain couples TRBV18 to TRBJ2-1; 9 nucleotides match TRBD2. This CDR3 spans 15 amino acids. Germline assignment: CDR1 KGHSH and CDR2 LQKENI. With 4 bases clipped from V and 3 bases from J, the junction kept 4 bases outside the gene matches. Here the CDR3 DNA reads TGTGCCAGCTCACAGGCTAGCGGGGTCTACAATGAGCAGTTCTTC. This codes for CASSQASGVYNEQFF. The full variable domain, in which reference TRBV18 and TRBJ2-1 provide the parts outside the CDR3, is NAGVMQNPRHLVRRRGQEARLRCSPMKGHSHVYWYRQLPEEGLKFMVYLQKENIIDESGMPKERFSAEFPKEGPSILRIQQVVRGDSAAYFCASSQASGVYNEQFFGPGTRLTVL.

CDR3 sequence (DNA): TGTGCCAGCAGCTCGACTAGCGGGAGTTGGGATGAGCAGTTCTTC. It yields the protein CASSSTSGSWDEQFF. The chain has TRBV7-2 and TRBJ2-1, with 12 bases identical to TRBD2. This CDR3 contains 15 residues. Germline values: CDR1 SGHTA, CDR2 FQGNSA. J lost 8 bases, V lost 4 bases, and 6 bases had no gene match. The full variable domain, rest sourced from reference TRBV7-2 and TRBJ2-1, is GAGVSQSPSNKVTEKGKDVELRCDPISGHTALYWYRQSLGQGLEFLIYFQGNSAPDKSGLPSDRFSAERTGGSVSTLTIQRTQQEDSAVYLCASSSTSGSWDEQFFGPGTRLTVL.

The DNA of the CDR3 is TGTGCCAGTACCTCAAGGACAGGGAGCGATGAAAAACTGTTTTTT. Translated, it gives CASTSRTGSDEKLFF. The genes are TRBV19 and TRBJ1-4; 8 bases match TRBD1. The V and J ends lost 7 bases and 6 bases, in that order; junction bases with no gene match: 10. The germline CDR1 and CDR2 sequences are LNHDA and SQIVND (reference sequence). CDR3 length: 15 residues.

The V and J genes are TRBV7-8 and TRBJ2-2, with unresolved D. CDR1 is SGHVS, CDR2 FQNEAQ, per germline. The ends were cut back, 1 base at V and 0 bases at J, with 3 bases in the middle. The CDR3 spans 14 residues. The DNA of the CDR3 is TGTGCCAGCAGCTTAGACACGAACACCGGGGAGCTGTTTTTT. Its translation: CASSLDTNTGELFF.

The chain couples TRBV3-1 (or the pseudogene TRBV3-2) to TRBJ2-1, with D unclear. There are 15 residues in the CDR3. Trimming left V 4 bases short and J 4 bases short, with 14 bases between. Germline-derived CDR1 and CDR2 are LGHDT and YNNKEL (reference sequence). DNA of the CDR3: TGTGCCAGCAGCCTGGGCCCAGACCCATACAATGAGCAGTTCTTC. Encoded protein: CASSLGPDPYNEQFF.

This sequence joins TRBV6-2 or TRBV6-3 and TRBJ2-4; TRBD1 matches at 9 bases. V was pared by 5 bases and J by 9 bases, with 14 bases of the junction left unmatched. Germline V gene lookup returns CDR1 MNHEY and CDR2 SVGEGT. The CDR3 covers 16 residues. CDR3 sequence: CASSGRTGEGLGIQYF. The CDR3 DNA sequence: TGTGCCAGCAGTGGCCGGACAGGGGAGGGTCTTGGCATTCAGTACTTC.

The V and J genes are TRBV3-1 (or the pseudogene TRBV3-2) and TRBJ1-1, with D hard to call. Trimming removed 1 base at V and 8 bases at J, with 8 bases between. The CDR3 spans 12 residues. Germline V CDR1 and CDR2: LGHDT, YNNKEL (reference sequence). CDR3: CASSQAGREAFF. CDR3 bases: TGTGCCAGCAGCCAAGCGGGGAGAGAAGCTTTCTTT.

This clone was detected only a few times. The chain combines TRBV19 with TRBJ1-5, with D uncertain. CDR3 length: 15 amino acids. V was cut by 2 bases and J by 1 base, with 9 bases left in between. The germline V gene encodes CDR1 LNHDA and CDR2 SQIVND (reference sequence). This CDR3 reads CASSIQYLSNQPQHF. The CDR3 nucleotides are TGTGCCAGTAGTATACAGTATCTGAGCAATCAGCCCCAGCATTTT.

V gene TRBV13 combines with J gene TRBJ2-5; 9 bases fit TRBD1. The germline CDR1 and CDR2 sequences are PRHDT and FYEKMQ (reference sequence). This CDR3 is 17 amino acids long. The ends lost 5 bases at V and 4 bases at J; junction bases unmatched: 14. CDR3 loop: CASSPGDRERAGETQYF. CDR3 nucleotides: TGTGCCAGCAGCCCAGGGGACAGGGAAAGGGCGGGAGAGACCCAGTACTTC.

The chain is built from TRBV2 and TRBJ1-4; TRBD1 might be the D (5 bases). The CDR3 has 13 amino acids. The germline gives CDR1 SNHLY, CDR2 FYNNEI. Trimming stripped 5 bases from V and 5 bases from J, with 9 bases between. The CDR3 region is CASSTDSNEKLFF. CDR3 nucleotide sequence: TGTGCCAGCAGTACAGACAGCAATGAAAAACTGTTTTTT.

The rearrangement links TRBV28 to TRBJ2-1, with 10 bases aligning to TRBD1. J was trimmed by 13 bases and V by 7 bases; bases with no gene match: 7. The CDR3 has 12 residues. Per the germline V gene, CDR1 is MDHEN and CDR2 is SYDVKM. CDR3 sequence (DNA): TGTGCCAGCACTCCGGGACAGGGGAAACAGTTCTTC. Translating gives CASTPGQGKQFF.

The chain uses TRBV7-2 and TRBJ2-3; D is unclear. Germline lookup yields CDR1 SGHTA and CDR2 FQGNSA. This CDR3 is 14 amino acids long. V was cut by 3 bases and J by 1 base, with 8 bases left in between. The CDR3 region is CASSLSPGTDTQYF. CDR3 nucleotide sequence: TGTGCCAGCAGCTTGTCCCCGGGCACAGATACGCAGTATTTT. Based on the CDR3 plus reference TRBV7-2 and TRBJ2-3, the full variable domain is GAGVSQSPSNKVTEKGKDVELRCDPISGHTALYWYRQSLGQGLEFLIYFQGNSAPDKSGLPSDRFSAERTGGSVSTLTIQRTQQEDSAVYLCASSLSPGTDTQYFGPGTRLTVL.

Only one count was recorded for this clone. This chain links TRBV19 with TRBJ1-2, with a possible D match to TRBD1 (5 bases). Per germline, CDR1 LNHDA and CDR2 SQIVND (reference sequence). This CDR3 spans 13 amino acids. With 4 bases removed from V and 5 bases from J, the gap between germline ends came to 11 bases. CDR3 in DNA: TGTGCCAGTAGTACCTCGACAGCTTATGGCTACACCTTC. As protein: CASSTSTAYGYTF.

The CDR3 sequence is CASIPGLARGGELFF. CDR3 DNA sequence: TGTGCCAGCATCCCGGGACTAGCGCGGGGCGGGGAGCTGTTTTTT. The chain couples TRBV2 to TRBJ2-2; 10 nucleotides match TRBD2. Trimming removed 7 bases from V and 7 bases from J; junction bases left unmatched: 9. Germline values: CDR1 SNHLY, CDR2 FYNNEI. There are 15 residues in the CDR3.

This rearrangement joins TRBV10-3 to TRBJ2-1; D is possibly TRBD2 (5 bases). The CDR3 contains 14 residues. Trimming cost V 7 bases and J 5 bases, with 15 bases left between them. CDR1 ENHRY and CDR2 SYGVKD come from the germline V gene. The CDR3 sequence: CAINGGRRDNEQFF. The CDR3 bases are TGTGCCATCAACGGCGGCCGGCGGGACAATGAGCAGTTCTTC.

The J gene is TRBJ1-3, the V gene TRBV19; TRBD1 agrees at 8 bases. The V and J ends lost 11 bases and 7 bases, in that order; junction bases with no gene match: 13. The V gene's germline CDR1 is LNHDA and CDR2 SQIVND (reference sequence). The length of the CDR3 is 14 residues. Here the CDR3 reads CASGGATIGNTIYF. CDR3 in DNA: TGTGCCTCAGGGGGCGCGACCATAGGGAACACCATATATTTT.

V is TRBV25-1 and J is TRBJ2-5; 8 nucleotides align to TRBD2. Germline V gene sequence: CDR1 MGHDK, CDR2 SYGVNS. J lost 5 bases, V lost 5 bases, and 4 bases had no gene match. This CDR3 spans 13 amino acids. The CDR3 sequence: CASSFSGAETQYF. The CDR3 nucleotides read TGTGCCAGCAGTTTTAGCGGGGCTGAGACCCAGTACTTC.

J is TRBJ2-2 and V is TRBV10-2, with 7 bases that match TRBD1. Trimming cost V 7 bases and J 5 bases; bases outside gene matches: 4. The CDR3 has 13 amino acids. Germline V gene sequence: CDR1 WSHSY, CDR2 SAAADI. The CDR3 is CASNTGVTGELFF. CDR3 in DNA: TGCGCCAGCAATACAGGGGTGACCGGGGAGCTGTTTTTT.

The chain links TRBV6-5 to TRBJ1-2, with D perhaps TRBD1 (6 bases). The CDR3 sequence is 13 residues long. The germline V and J ends were trimmed by 7 bases and 6 bases, with 15 bases remaining between them. The V gene's germline CDR1 is MNHEY and CDR2 SVGAGI. This CDR3 is CASTPQGNNGYTF. The CDR3 DNA reads as TGTGCCAGCACTCCCCAGGGGAATAATGGCTACACCTTC.

This clone was detected once. The chain links TRBV20-1 to TRBJ2-7, with D perhaps TRBD1 (6 bases). Germline values: CDR1 DFQATT, CDR2 SNEGSKA (reference sequence). The CDR3 consists of 12 residues. Trimming took 3 bases from V and 3 from J, leaving 9 bases between them. The CDR3 loop is CSASGTLYEQYF. CDR3 DNA sequence: TGCAGTGCTAGTGGGACACTCTACGAGCAGTACTTC.

V is TRBV10-2 and J is TRBJ1-5; TRBD1 is a possible D gene (6 bases). The CDR3 spans 16 residues. Trimming removed 3 bases at V and 3 bases at J, with 15 bases between. The V gene's germline CDR1 is WSHSY and CDR2 SAAADI. In nucleotides, the CDR3 is TGCGCCAGCAGTGATACGGGGAAGGGGGTCAATCAGCCCCAGCATTTT. This encodes CASSDTGKGVNQPQHF.